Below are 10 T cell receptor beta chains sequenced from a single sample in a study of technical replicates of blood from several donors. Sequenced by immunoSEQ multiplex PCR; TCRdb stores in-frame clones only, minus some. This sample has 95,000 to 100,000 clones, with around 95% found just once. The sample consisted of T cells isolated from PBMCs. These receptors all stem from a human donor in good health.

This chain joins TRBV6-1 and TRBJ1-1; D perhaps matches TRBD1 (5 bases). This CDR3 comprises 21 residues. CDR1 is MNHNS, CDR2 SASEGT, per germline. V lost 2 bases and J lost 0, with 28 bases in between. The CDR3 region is CASSERGGRGSKPGVNTEAFF. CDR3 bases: TGTGCCAGCAGTGAAAGGGGAGGCAGAGGAAGTAAACCTGGGGTGAACACTGAAGCTTTCTTT.

The CDR3 protein is CASSVEGSEAFF. In DNA form, the CDR3 reads TGTGCCAGCAGCGTCGAAGGTTCCGAGGCATTCTTT. V and J are TRBV9 and TRBJ1-1; no clear D gene. The CDR3 runs 12 residues. Trimming took off 2 bases at V and 14 bases at J, with 16 bases between the two ends. The germline CDR1 and CDR2 sequences are SGDLS and YYNGEE.

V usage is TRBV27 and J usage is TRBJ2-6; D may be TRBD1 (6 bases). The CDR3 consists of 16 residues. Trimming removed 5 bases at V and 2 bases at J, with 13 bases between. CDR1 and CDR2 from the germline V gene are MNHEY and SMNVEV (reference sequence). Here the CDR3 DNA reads TGTGCCAGCAGTGCCCAGGGGACCCCTGGGGCCAACGTCCTGACTTTC. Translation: CASSAQGTPGANVLTF.

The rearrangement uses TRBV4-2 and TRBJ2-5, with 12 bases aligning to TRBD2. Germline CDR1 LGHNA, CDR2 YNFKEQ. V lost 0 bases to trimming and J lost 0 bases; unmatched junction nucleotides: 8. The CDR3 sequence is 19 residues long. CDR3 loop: CASSQDPTSGGHYQETQYF. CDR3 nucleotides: TGTGCCAGCAGCCAAGATCCCACTAGCGGGGGGCATTACCAAGAGACCCAGTACTTC.

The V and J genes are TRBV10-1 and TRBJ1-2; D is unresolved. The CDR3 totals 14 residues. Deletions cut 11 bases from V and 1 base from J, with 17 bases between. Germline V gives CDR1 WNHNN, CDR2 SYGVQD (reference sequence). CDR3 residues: CALDKARVNYGYTF. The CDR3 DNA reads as TGCGCCTTAGACAAAGCGAGGGTTAACTATGGCTACACCTTC.

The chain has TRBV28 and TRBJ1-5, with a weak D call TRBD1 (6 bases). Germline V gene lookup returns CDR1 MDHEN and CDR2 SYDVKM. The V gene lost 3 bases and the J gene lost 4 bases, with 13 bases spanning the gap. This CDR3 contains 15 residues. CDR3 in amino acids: CASSFLGQRNQPQHF. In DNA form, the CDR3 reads TGTGCCAGCAGTTTCCTCGGACAGCGGAATCAGCCCCAGCATTTT.

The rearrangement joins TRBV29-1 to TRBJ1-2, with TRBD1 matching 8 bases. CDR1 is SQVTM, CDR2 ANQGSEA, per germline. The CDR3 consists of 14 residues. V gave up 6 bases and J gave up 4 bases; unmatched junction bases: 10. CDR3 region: CSVVTGAGPYGYTF. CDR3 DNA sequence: TGCAGCGTGGTGACAGGGGCCGGCCCCTATGGCTACACCTTC.

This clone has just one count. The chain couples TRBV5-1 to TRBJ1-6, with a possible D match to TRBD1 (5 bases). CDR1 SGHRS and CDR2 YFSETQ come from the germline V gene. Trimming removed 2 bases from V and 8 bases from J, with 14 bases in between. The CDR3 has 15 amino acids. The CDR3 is CASSFQQAGDSPLHF. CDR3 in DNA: TGCGCCAGCAGCTTTCAACAGGCGGGGGATTCACCCCTCCACTTT.

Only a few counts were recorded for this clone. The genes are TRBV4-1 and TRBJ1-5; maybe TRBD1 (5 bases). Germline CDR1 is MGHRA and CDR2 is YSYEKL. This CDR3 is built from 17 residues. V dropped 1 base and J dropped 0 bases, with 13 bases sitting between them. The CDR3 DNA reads TGCGCCAGCAGCCAAGCAGGGAGGGGTTATAGCAATCAGCCCCAGCATTTT. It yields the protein CASSQAGRGYSNQPQHF.

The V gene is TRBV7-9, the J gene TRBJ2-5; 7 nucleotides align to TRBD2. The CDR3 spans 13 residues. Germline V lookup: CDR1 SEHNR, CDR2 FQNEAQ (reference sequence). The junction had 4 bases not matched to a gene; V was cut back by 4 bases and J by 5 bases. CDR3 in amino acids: CASSSGGRETQYF. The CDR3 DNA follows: TGTGCCAGCAGCTCGGGGGGACGGGAGACCCAGTACTTC.